Following are 10 T cell receptor beta chains from one sample sequenced in a study of blood T cell repertoires in COVID-19. TCRdb's table, derived via immunoSEQ multiplex PCR, lists solely in-frame clones and lacks some. The sample comprises roughly 190,000 clones, about 90% of which are singletons, and approximately 2% rests with the top ten. Material for sequencing was PBMCs or T cells enriched from blood (not recorded which). The origin of the receptors is a young woman who had recovered from COVID-19.

J is TRBJ1-1 and V is TRBV9, with 8 bases that match TRBD1. Germline CDR1 reads SGDLS; CDR2 reads YYNGEE. The CDR3 covers 14 residues. The V gene end was trimmed by 3 bases and the J gene end by 1 base; junction bases not matched to a gene: 2. The CDR3 DNA is TGTGCCAGCAGCGACGGACAGGGGAACACTGAAGCTTTCTTT. Translation: CASSDGQGNTEAFF.

This sequence joins TRBV28 and TRBJ1-1, with 12 bases matching TRBD1. With 8 bases clipped from V and 3 bases from J, the junction kept 10 bases outside the gene matches. Germline-derived CDR1 and CDR2 are MDHEN and SYDVKM. The CDR3 extends over 16 amino acids. DNA for the CDR3: TGTGCCAGCGGGACAGGGGGCGTTTCGACCGACACTGAAGCTTTCTTT. Its protein product is CASGTGGVSTDTEAFF.

The chain uses TRBV11-2 and TRBJ2-7; D possibly corresponds to TRBD2 (7 bases). This CDR3 has 13 amino acids. Trimming took off 3 bases at V and 5 bases at J, with 11 bases between the two ends. Germline CDR1 is SGHAT and CDR2 is FQNNGV. CDR3 region: CASSFRGANEQYF. CDR3 coding DNA: TGTGCCAGCAGCTTCCGGGGGGCAAACGAGCAGTACTTC.

The V call is TRBV19, the J call TRBJ1-2; TRBD1 agrees at 7 bases. Germline CDR1 is LNHDA and CDR2 is SQIVND (reference sequence). Trimming took 5 bases from V and 5 from J; bases not matched to a gene: 17. The CDR3 totals 17 residues. The chain's CDR3 is CASSSTTGIVRGYGYTF. The CDR3 nucleotides are TGTGCCAGTAGTTCCACGACAGGGATCGTACGGGGATATGGCTACACCTTC.

In its sample, this clone was seen many times. V gene TRBV28 combines with J gene TRBJ2-5; no clear D. The CDR3 totals 14 residues. CDR1 and CDR2 from the germline V gene are MDHEN and SYDVKM. Trimming removed 2 bases from V and 2 bases from J, with 9 bases in between. The CDR3: CASSLTPLQETQYF. CDR3 bases: TGTGCCAGCAGTTTAACCCCCCTACAAGAGACCCAGTACTTC.

The genes are TRBV11-3 and TRBJ2-7; D possibly corresponds to TRBD2 (7 bases). Germline V gene sequence: CDR1 SGHNT, CDR2 YENEEA. V was cut by 4 bases and J by 2 bases, with 18 bases left in between. The CDR3 runs 16 residues. CDR3 nucleotides: TGTGCCAGCAGCTCCTCCCAGCGGGGACAAACCTACGAGCAGTACTTC. Its translation is CASSSSQRGQTYEQYF.

The rearrangement links TRBV19 to TRBJ2-7; 12 nucleotides match TRBD2. The CDR3 runs 13 residues. In germline, CDR1 is LNHDA, CDR2 SQIVND (reference sequence). The V and J ends lost 1 base and 8 bases, in that order; junction bases with no gene match: 0. CDR3 in amino acids: CASSIGTSGKQYF. In nucleotides, the CDR3 is TGTGCCAGTAGTATAGGGACTAGCGGGAAGCAGTACTTC.

The chain recombines TRBV19 with TRBJ2-4; no definite D call. The ends were cut back, 5 bases at V and 0 bases at J, with 11 bases in the middle. The CDR3 contains 15 residues. CDR1 is LNHDA and CDR2 is SQIVND in the germline V gene (reference sequence). The CDR3 protein is CASSVVLLAKNIQYF. The CDR3 coding sequence is TGTGCCAGTAGTGTAGTTTTACTAGCCAAAAACATTCAGTACTTC. Variable domain in full (rest from reference TRBV19 and TRBJ2-4): DGGITQSPKYLFRKEGQNVTLSCEQNLNHDAMYWYRQDPGQGLRLIYYSQIVNDFQKGDIAEGYSVSREKKESFPLTVTSAQKNPTAFYLCASSVVLLAKNIQYFGAGTRLSVL.

This clone was found a few times. V and J are TRBV7-9 and TRBJ1-1; D perhaps matches TRBD1 (5 bases). CDR3 length equals 13 residues. CDR1 and CDR2 from the germline V gene are SEHNR and FQNEAQ (reference sequence). Trimming took 4 bases from V and 5 from J, leaving 11 bases between them. CDR3 protein: CASSYLGATEAFF. CDR3 coding DNA: TGTGCCAGCAGCTACCTAGGGGCGACTGAAGCTTTCTTT. Complete variable domain (other parts from reference TRBV7-9 and TRBJ1-1): DTGVSQNPRHKITKRGQNVTFRCDPISEHNRLYWYRQTLGQGPEFLTYFQNEAQLEKSRLLSDRFSAERPKGSFSTLEIQRTEQGDSAMYLCASSYLGATEAFFGQGTRLTVV.

The chain carries TRBV5-4 and TRBJ1-6; D is uncertain. The CDR3 has 14 amino acids. Germline V lookup: CDR1 SGHNT, CDR2 YYREEE (reference sequence). V was cut by 0 bases and J by 8 bases, with 9 bases left in between. This CDR3 reads CASSLVSQDSPLHF. DNA of the CDR3: TGTGCCAGCAGCTTGGTTTCCCAGGATTCACCCCTCCACTTT.